What follows is one T cell receptor (beta chain) and its context. Authors' data handling: Reference gene primer amplification yielded estimated nucleated cell counts. Assay: immunoSEQ multiplex PCR; the TCRdb copy retains only in-frame clones and omits some. Clone size and the V and J calls come from that table; the DNA yielded D and trimming. The data contain around 250,000 clones, approximately 82% of them seen just once; the ten biggest clones take up roughly 5.8%. These data are taken from a study of blood T cell repertoires in COVID-19. Overall study context: Samples came from the United States, Italy and Spain, spanning acute and convalescent COVID-19. Sources were T cells, B-cell-depleted T cells, or PBMCs; the material itself was cDNA or gDNA.

The material sequenced was peripheral blood. This clonotype was obtained from a man of 80 years or more with acute or convalescent COVID-19.

The CDR3 region is CASSNDLGSYNEQFF. CDR3 in DNA: TGTGCCAGCAGTAATGATCTCGGGTCCTACAATGAGCAGTTCTTC. The chain carries TRBV28 and TRBJ2-1; unclear D gene. Germline loops: CDR1 MDHEN, CDR2 SYDVKM. Trimming shortened V by 5 bases and J by 1 base, and 12 bases separated the two germline ends. CDR3 size: 15 residues.